This record looks at one TCR beta chain sequence and its context. The sample originates from a study of control samples from healthy donors and cancer patients. Using immunoSEQ multiplex PCR, the repertoire was profiled, and TCRdb retains in-frame clones only, with some absent. The table shows tens of thousands of clones, with approximately 82% occurring only once. The CDR3 spans 14 residues. Deletions cut 5 bases from V and 2 bases from J, with 10 bases between. The V gene's germline CDR1 is LNHDA and CDR2 SQIVND (reference sequence). The sequence derives from a man between 60 and 75 years old with head and neck cancer. Sequenced material: PBMCs. The V gene is TRBV19, the J gene TRBJ1-3; D is ambiguous. CDR3 in amino acids: CASSFVETGNTIYF. As DNA, the CDR3 is TGTGCCAGTAGTTTTGTGGAGACTGGAAACACCATATATTTT.